The clone carrying this TCR beta chain has just one count. What it binds is unknown. The data were taken from a study of shared clonotypes between healthy human individuals. The study, taken as a whole, reports: For naive CD4 cells, around 5% of clonotypes were shared across a handful of donors. It was only blood that was sampled, and tissue repertoires likely differ.

CDR1 and CDR2 (germline): SEHNR, FQNEAQ (reference sequence). The CDR3 is 13 residues long. The authors' processing: Junction-only immunoSEQ data arrived without quality scores, meaning filtering differed. The assay was immunoSEQ multiplex PCR, and TCRdb's table has in-frame clones only and misses some. That table gives V, J and clone size, and the DNA gave D and trimming. The repertoire holds about 2.4 million clones, 80% to 95% seen once, with about 0.34% in the top ten. This TCR derives from a man aged 18 to 35 in good health. Some clones in this sample may be carry-over from other donors' samples. The sequenced sample was naive CD4+ T cells from PBMCs. Subset described: CD45RA+ positively selected. V usage is TRBV7-9 and J usage is TRBJ2-5; D possibly uses TRBD1 or TRBD2 (7 bases each). The end of the DNA aligns better with TRBJ2-7, so the J call may be wrong. CDR3 sequence reads: CASSPTRGGEQYF. Here the CDR3 DNA reads TGTGCCAGCAGCCCAACCAGGGGGGGCGAGCAGTACTTC.